This TCR beta chain originates from a study of blood T cell repertoires in COVID-19 (dated by TCRdb to the early 2020s). About the full investigation: The collaborator samples originated in the United States, Italy and Spain and spanned the acute and convalescent phases of COVID-19. The prospective study material was composed of cDNA or gDNA derived from T cells, B-cell-depleted T cells, or PBMCs. HLA class I and class II types, where available, came from metadata supplied by the sample provider rather than from assay-based typing. A freely available public database, intended as a resource for researchers studying the immune response to SARS-CoV-2, is where the repertoires were released. Nearly every sample came with metadata listing a de-identified subject ID, COVID-19 status, age in years and sex. Subjects who had been exposed to COVID-19, were actively infected with it, or had recovered from it provided the deeply sampled blood TCRbeta repertoires that made up the dataset. Samples were obtained from the ongoing ImmuneRACE study (first 160 participants) and from some 1,200 subjects provided by 6 global collaborators. Study-level results and caveats: The amount of clinical and demographic metadata varied by source and participant and was provided uncurated.

TCRbeta CDR3 regions were amplified from genomic DNA using the immunoSEQ Assay, a bias-controlled multiplex PCR. As for the authors' bioinformatics: Within the assay, amplification of reference gene primers was used to estimate how many nucleated cells each sample contained. To quantify the absolute abundance of each unique TCRbeta CDR3 rearrangement, sequence reads were collapsed and filtered. For each sample, productive Simpson clonality was calculated as the square root of Simpson's diversity index over productive rearrangements. Here the immuneACCESS table is served through TCRdb, limited to in-frame sequences with V and J called. Missing clones are a known gap in these copies; in checked studies unresolved V genes cover under half, and the rest lacks a known reason. That table is the source of V, J and clone size, and D and trimming were worked out from the DNA. A total of tens of thousands of clones appear in this sample, 65% to 90% of them only once. The ten largest clones add up to roughly 11% of the sample.

Points on this clone: The target of this receptor is not known. No much larger clonotype is one base removed from it; base qualities were not supplied.

Whole blood was collected in K2EDTA tubes by collaborating institutions according to the institutions' own protocols. For TCRbeta analysis, collaborators shipped samples as frozen whole blood, isolated PBMCs, or DNA extracted from either of those sample types. V is clipped by 4 bases and J by 7 bases, and the sequence between their germline boundaries is 16 bases long. As encoded in the germline V gene, CDR1 is MDHEN while CDR2 is SYDVKM. Its CDR3 holds 14 amino acids, cysteine through phenylalanine. Just CDR3 DNA is preserved here, 42 bases in frame from base 1. This chain is built from TRBV28 and TRBJ1-2, with a tentative D gene TRBD1 over 5 matching bases. The TCR comes from a man between 65 and 85 years old with active or convalescent COVID-19. The source material was peripheral blood. The DNA sequence is as follows: TGTGCCAGCAGTTCCACCGGGAGGGGAGTTGGCTACACCTTC. Its protein is CASSSTGRGVGYTF.